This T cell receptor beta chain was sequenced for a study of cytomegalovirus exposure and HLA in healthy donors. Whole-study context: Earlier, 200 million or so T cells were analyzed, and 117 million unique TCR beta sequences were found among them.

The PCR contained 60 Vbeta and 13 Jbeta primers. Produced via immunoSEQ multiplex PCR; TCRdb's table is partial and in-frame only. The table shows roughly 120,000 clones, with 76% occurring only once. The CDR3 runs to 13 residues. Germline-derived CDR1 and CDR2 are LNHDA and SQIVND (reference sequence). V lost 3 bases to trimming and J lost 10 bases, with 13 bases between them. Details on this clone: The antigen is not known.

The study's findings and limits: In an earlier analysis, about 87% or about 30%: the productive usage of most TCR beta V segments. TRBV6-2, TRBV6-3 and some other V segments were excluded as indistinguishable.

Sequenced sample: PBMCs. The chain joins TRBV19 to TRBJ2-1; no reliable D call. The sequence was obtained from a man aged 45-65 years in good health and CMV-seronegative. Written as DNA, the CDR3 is TGTGCCAGTAGTATTTCCGAGGTACGGGAGCAGTTCTTC. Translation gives CASSISEVREQFF.